Listed here are 10 T cell receptor beta chains from one sample, sequenced in a study of T cell changes during pregnancy in multiple sclerosis. TCRdb's copy holds only in-frame clones and misses some; the assay was immunoSEQ multiplex PCR. This sample yields about 38,000 clones, of which approximately 94% are seen a single time; around 0.4% belongs to the top ten. Here the sequenced sample was CD4+ T cells from peripheral blood mononuclear cells, taken in the second trimester of pregnancy. These receptors came from a female donor with multiple sclerosis, enrolled in a pregnancy study.

The chain couples TRBV14 to TRBJ2-5; 9 bases are a match to TRBD2. The ends lost 2 bases at V and 4 bases at J; junction bases unmatched: 11. There are 17 residues in the CDR3. CDR1 and CDR2 (germline): SGHDN, FVKESK. For the CDR3, the DNA is TGTGCCAGCAGCCAATTTTACTTTAGCGGGAGAGGAGAGACCCAGTACTTC. This encodes CASSQFYFSGRGETQYF.

This chain uses TRBV2 with TRBJ2-7; the D gene is possibly TRBD1 (5 bases). The V and J ends lost 2 bases and 6 bases respectively, with 14 bases between them. The CDR3 runs 14 residues. The V gene's germline CDR1 is SNHLY and CDR2 FYNNEI. DNA for the CDR3: TGTGCCAGCAGTGAACAGGGCACCTCGGGCGAGCAGTACTTC. It is translated as CASSEQGTSGEQYF. The full variable domain, in which reference TRBV2 and TRBJ2-7 provide the parts outside the CDR3, is EPEVTQTPSHQVTQMGQEVILRCVPISNHLYFYWYRQILGQKVEFLVSFYNNEISEKSEIFDDQFSVERPDGSNFTLKIRSTKLEDSAMYFCASSEQGTSGEQYFGPGTRLTVT.

V gene TRBV29-1 combines with J gene TRBJ1-1; maybe TRBD1 (6 bases). CDR3 length equals 12 residues. Germline V gene lookup returns CDR1 SQVTM and CDR2 ANQGSEA. Between the trimmed V and J ends, which lost 4 bases and 4 bases, there was a span of 10 bases. In DNA form, the CDR3 reads TGCAGCGTTGTGAGGGGGGGCACTGAAGCTTTCTTT. This codes for CSVVRGGTEAFF. The complete variable domain, with remaining parts taken from reference TRBV29-1 and TRBJ1-1, reads SAVISQKPSRDICQRGTSLTIQCQVDSQVTMMFWYRQQPGQSLTLIATANQGSEATYESGFVIDKFPISRPNLTFSTLTVSNMSPEDSSIYLCSVVRGGTEAFFGQGTRLTVV.

The V call is TRBV6-4, the J call TRBJ2-5; a possible D gene is TRBD1 (6 bases). Germline-derived CDR1 and CDR2 are MRHNA and SNTAGT. The ends were cut back, 6 bases at V and 7 bases at J, with 24 bases in the middle. The CDR3 is 16 residues long. CDR3 sequence: CASSVRPGHRLWTQYF. CDR3 nucleotides: TGTGCCAGCAGCGTACGACCGGGACACCGGCTATGGACCCAGTACTTC.

This clone was picked up one time. The rearrangement joins TRBV15 to TRBJ2-3, with TRBD1 identical over 7 bases. The CDR3 runs to 13 residues. The germline gives CDR1 LNHNV, CDR2 YYDKDF (reference sequence). J was trimmed by 4 bases and V by 8 bases; bases with no gene match: 6. DNA of the CDR3: TGTGCCACCGGGCACAGGGGATCAGATACGCAGTATTTT. Amino acids: CATGHRGSDTQYF. Using reference TRBV15 and TRBJ2-3 for the parts outside the CDR3, the full variable domain is DAMVIQNPRYQVTQFGKPVTLSCSQTLNHNVMYWYQQKSSQAPKLLFHYYDKDFNNEADTPDNFQSRRPNTSFCFLDIRSPGLGDTAMYLCATGHRGSDTQYFGPGTRLTVL.

The chain links TRBV2 to TRBJ2-1; TRBD2 matches 14 bases. The CDR3 length is 15 residues. V was pared by 6 bases and J by 12 bases, with 10 bases of the junction left unmatched. In germline, CDR1 is SNHLY, CDR2 FYNNEI. The CDR3 reads CASRGQGLAGVGQFF. The CDR3 region has the DNA TGTGCCAGCAGAGGTCAGGGACTAGCGGGAGTAGGGCAGTTCTTC. Full variable domain (rest looked up from reference TRBV2 and TRBJ2-1): EPEVTQTPSHQVTQMGQEVILRCVPISNHLYFYWYRQILGQKVEFLVSFYNNEISEKSEIFDDQFSVERPDGSNFTLKIRSTKLEDSAMYFCASRGQGLAGVGQFFGPGTRLTVL.

The gene calls are TRBV2 and TRBJ1-3; D gene ambiguous. The CDR3 loop spans 11 amino acids. Germline V gene data show CDR1 as SNHLY and CDR2 as FYNNEI. The CDR3 bases are TGTTCCTTACTTTCTGGAAACACCATATATTTT. As protein: CSLLSGNTIYF. The full variable domain, with the rest looked up from reference TRBV2 and TRBJ1-3, is EPEVTQTPSHQVTQMGQEVILRCVPISNHLYFYWYRQILGQKVEFLVSFYNNEISEKSEIFDDQFSVERPDGSNFTLKIRSTKLEDSAMYFCSLLSGNTIYFGEGSWLTVV.

The chain carries TRBV15 and TRBJ2-7; TRBD1 might be the D (6 bases). The germline V and J ends were trimmed by 0 bases and 4 bases, with 13 bases remaining between them. CDR1 is LNHNV and CDR2 is YYDKDF in the germline V gene (reference sequence). This CDR3 comprises 15 residues. DNA for the CDR3: TGTGCCACCAGCAGAGATTTAGGGGGAATATACGAGCAGTACTTC. Protein sequence: CATSRDLGGIYEQYF.

The chain couples TRBV6-5 to TRBJ1-1, with no clear D. This CDR3 region has 14 residues. Germline loops: CDR1 MNHEY, CDR2 SVGAGI. V was clipped by 3 bases and J by 1 base, with 9 bases between them. The CDR3 region has the DNA TGTGCCAGCAGTTATAAATCTTCGAACACTGAAGCTTTCTTT. Its translation is CASSYKSSNTEAFF.

The chain is built from TRBV19 and TRBJ1-5; weak D call: TRBD1 (5 bases). CDR3 length equals 18 residues. Germline V gene lookup returns CDR1 LNHDA and CDR2 SQIVND (reference sequence). Trimming shortened V by 6 bases and J by 3 bases, and 24 bases separated the two germline ends. This CDR3 reads CASSLGEGSVILNQPQHF. CDR3 DNA: TGTGCCAGTAGCTTGGGGGAGGGGTCGGTGATTCTCAATCAGCCCCAGCATTTT.